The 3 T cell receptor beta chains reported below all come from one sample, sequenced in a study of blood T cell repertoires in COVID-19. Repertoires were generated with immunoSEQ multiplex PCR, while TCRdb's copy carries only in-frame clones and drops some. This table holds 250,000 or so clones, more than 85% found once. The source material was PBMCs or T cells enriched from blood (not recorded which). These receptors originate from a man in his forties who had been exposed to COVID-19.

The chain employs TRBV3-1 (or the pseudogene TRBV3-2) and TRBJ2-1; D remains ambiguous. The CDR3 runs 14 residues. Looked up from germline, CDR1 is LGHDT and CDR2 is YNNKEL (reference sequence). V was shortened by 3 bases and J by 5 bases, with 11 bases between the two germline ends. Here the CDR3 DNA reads TGTGCCAGCAGCCACGGATTAGCTAACAATGAGCAGTTCTTC. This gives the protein CASSHGLANNEQFF.

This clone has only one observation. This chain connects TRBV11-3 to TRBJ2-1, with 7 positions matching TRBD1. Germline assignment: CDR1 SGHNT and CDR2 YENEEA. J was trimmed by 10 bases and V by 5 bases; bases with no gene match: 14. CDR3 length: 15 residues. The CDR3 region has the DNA TGTGCCAGCAGCCTCGCTCCGGGACAGAGTTCAGAGCAGTTCTTC. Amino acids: CASSLAPGQSSEQFF.

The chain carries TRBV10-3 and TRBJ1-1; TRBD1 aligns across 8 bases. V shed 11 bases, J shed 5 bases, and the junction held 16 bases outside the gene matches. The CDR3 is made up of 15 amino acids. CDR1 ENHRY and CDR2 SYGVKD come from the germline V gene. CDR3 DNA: TGTGCCTCGCAAGGGGGACAGGCTTATCCTACTGAAGCTTTCTTT. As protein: CASQGGQAYPTEAFF.